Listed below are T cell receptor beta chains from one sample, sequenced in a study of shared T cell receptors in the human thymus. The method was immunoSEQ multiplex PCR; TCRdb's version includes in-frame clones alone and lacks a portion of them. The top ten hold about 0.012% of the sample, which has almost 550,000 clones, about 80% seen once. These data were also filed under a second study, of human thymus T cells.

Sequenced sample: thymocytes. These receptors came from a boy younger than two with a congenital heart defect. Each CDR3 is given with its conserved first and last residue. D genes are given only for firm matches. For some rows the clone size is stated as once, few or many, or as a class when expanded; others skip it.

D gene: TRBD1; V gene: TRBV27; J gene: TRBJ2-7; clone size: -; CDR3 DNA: TGTGCCAGCAGCCGGGACAGGCGCTACGAGCAGTACTTC; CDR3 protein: CASSRDRRYEQYF
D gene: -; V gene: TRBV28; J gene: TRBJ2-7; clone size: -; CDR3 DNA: TGTGCCAGCAGTTTTGGGAGGCCCCGAGTCTGGGAGCAGTACTTC; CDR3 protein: CASSFGRPRVWEQYF
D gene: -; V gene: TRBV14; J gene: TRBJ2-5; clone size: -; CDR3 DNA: TGTGCCAGCAGCCACCTAGCGGAGACCCAGTACTTC; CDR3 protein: CASSHLAETQYF
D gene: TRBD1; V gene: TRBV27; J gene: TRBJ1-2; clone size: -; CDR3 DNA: TGTGCCAGCAGTCTGACAGGGGAGAACTATGGCTACACCTTC; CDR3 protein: CASSLTGENYGYTF
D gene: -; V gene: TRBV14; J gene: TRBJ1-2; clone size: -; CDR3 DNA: TGTGCCAGCAGCCAGGGCACAGGTGGAATGAATAACTATGGCTACACCTTC; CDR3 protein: CASSQGTGGMNNYGYTF
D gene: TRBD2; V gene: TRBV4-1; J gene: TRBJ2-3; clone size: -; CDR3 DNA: TGCGCCAGCAGCCAAGTCCTGTCGACTAGCGGGGTTAGCACAGATACGCAGTATTTT; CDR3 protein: CASSQVLSTSGVSTDTQYF
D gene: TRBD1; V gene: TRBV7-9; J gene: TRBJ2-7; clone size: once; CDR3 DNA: TGTGCCAGCAGCCCATCGGACAGGGACATCTACGAGCAGTACTTC; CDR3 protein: CASSPSDRDIYEQYF
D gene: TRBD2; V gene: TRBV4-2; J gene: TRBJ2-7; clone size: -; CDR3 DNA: TGTGCCAGCAGCCATCCTGAAAGGCTAGCGGTTCCCTACGAGCAGTACTTC; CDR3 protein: CASSHPERLAVPYEQYF
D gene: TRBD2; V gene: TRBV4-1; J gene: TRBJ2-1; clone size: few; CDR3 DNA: TGCGCCAGCAGCCATCCGGGACTACCCTACAATGAGCAGTTCTTC; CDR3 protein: CASSHPGLPYNEQFF
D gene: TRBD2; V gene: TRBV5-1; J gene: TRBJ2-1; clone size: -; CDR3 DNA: TGCGCCAGCAGCCCCCGGACTAGCGGGAGGGCGGATGAGCAGTTCTTC; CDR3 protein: CASSPRTSGRADEQFF
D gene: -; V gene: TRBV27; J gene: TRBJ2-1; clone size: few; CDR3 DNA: TGTGCCAGCAGTTGGTTCGGGAGTAATTCCTACAATGAGCAGTTCTTC; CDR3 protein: CASSWFGSNSYNEQFF
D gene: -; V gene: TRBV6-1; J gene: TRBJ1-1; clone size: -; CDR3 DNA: TGTGCCAGCAGTGAAGTTACAGGGCTGAACACTGAAGCTTTCTTT; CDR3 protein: CASSEVTGLNTEAFF
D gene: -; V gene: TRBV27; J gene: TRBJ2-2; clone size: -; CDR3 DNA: TGTGCCAGCAGTCCACCGTTAAGGCCGGGAGAGTCGAACACCGGGGAGCTGTTTTTT; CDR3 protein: CASSPPLRPGESNTGELFF
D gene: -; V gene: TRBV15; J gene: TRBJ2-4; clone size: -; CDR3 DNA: TGTGCCACCAGCAGAGATGGGGGGGGCAGGGGAGGGACCAAAAACATTCAGTACTTC; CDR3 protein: CATSRDGGGRGGTKNIQYF
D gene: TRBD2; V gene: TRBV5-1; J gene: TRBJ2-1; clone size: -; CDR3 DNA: TGCGCCAGCAGCCCCGGGACTAACCAAAACCCCTACAATGAGCAGTTCTTC; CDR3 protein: CASSPGTNQNPYNEQFF
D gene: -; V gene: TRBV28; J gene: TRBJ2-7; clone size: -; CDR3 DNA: TGTGCCAGCTGCTATAGCGGCAGCTCCTACGAGCAGTACTTC; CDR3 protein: CASCYSGSSYEQYF
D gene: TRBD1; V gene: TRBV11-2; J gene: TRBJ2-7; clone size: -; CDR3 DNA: TGTGCCAGCAGCGTTCATCGGGGGACAGGGGATTCCTACGAGCAGTACTTC; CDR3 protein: CASSVHRGTGDSYEQYF
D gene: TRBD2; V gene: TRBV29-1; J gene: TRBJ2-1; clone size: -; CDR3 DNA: TGCAGCGTTGTAGGGACTAACGAAAGAAATGAGCAGTTCTTC; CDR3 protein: CSVVGTNERNEQFF
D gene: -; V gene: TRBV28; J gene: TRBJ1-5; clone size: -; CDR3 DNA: TGTGCCAGCAGATCACGACAAGGTAATCAGCCCCAGCATTTT; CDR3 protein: CASRSRQGNQPQHF